This T cell receptor (beta chain) stems from a study of graft-versus-host responses after intestinal transplantation. About the study: Isolated intestinal, liver-intestinal, or multivisceral transplants had been given to the recipients. Broader study findings: GvH clones surfaced in recipient marrow, some emerging earlier in ileum or blood. In patients with graft-donor T cell macrochimerism, allograft graft-versus-host to host-versus-graft clonal ratios were high.

Details on this clone: Its antigen is as yet unknown.

TCRdb's copy holds only in-frame clones and misses some; the assay was immunoSEQ multiplex PCR. The data show approximately 71,000 clones, 89% seen once. Germline CDR1 SGHVS, CDR2 FQNEAQ. CDR3 length: 17 amino acids. Trimming cost V 5 bases and J 2 bases; bases outside gene matches: 8. Here the sequenced sample was unstimulated CD8+ T cells sorted from spleen or lymph node cells, taken before intestinal transplant. The clonotype originates from a human donor who received an intestinal transplant. The rearrangement links TRBV7-8 to TRBJ2-2, with 10 bases that match TRBD2. CDR3 bases: TGTGCCAGCAGCACCTGGACTAGCGGCATAAACACCGGGGAGCTGTTTTTT. Residues: CASSTWTSGINTGELFF.